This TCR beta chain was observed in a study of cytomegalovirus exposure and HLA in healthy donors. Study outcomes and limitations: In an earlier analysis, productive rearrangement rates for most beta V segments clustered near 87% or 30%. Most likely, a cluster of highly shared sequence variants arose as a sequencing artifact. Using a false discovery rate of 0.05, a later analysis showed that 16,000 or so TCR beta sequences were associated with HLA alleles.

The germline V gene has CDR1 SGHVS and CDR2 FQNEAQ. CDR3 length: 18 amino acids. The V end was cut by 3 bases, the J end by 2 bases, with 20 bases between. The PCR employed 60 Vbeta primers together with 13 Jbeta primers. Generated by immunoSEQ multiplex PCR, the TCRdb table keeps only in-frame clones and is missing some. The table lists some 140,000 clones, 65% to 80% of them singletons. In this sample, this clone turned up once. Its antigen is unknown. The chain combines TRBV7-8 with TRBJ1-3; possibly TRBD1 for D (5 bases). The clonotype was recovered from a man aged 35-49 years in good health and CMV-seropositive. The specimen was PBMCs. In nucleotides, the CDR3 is TGTGCCAGCAGCTTTTTTAACGCAGGGAACACGGCTGGAAACACCATATATTTT. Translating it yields CASSFFNAGNTAGNTIYF. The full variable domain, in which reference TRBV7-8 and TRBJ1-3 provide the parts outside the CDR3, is GAGVSQSPRYKVAKRGQDVALRCDPISGHVSLFWYQQALGQGPEFLTYFQNEAQLDKSGLPSDRFFAERPEGSVSTLKIQRTQQEDSAVYLCASSFFNAGNTAGNTIYFGEGSWLTVV.